Each of the 16 T cell receptor beta chains below was sequenced from the same sample in a study of T-cell reconstitution after alpha-beta-depleted transplantation in children. The authors prepared the TCRbeta library with unique molecular identifiers. TCRdb ran MiXCR on the PCR reads and lists one entry per CDR3 protein. The sample has a few hundred thousand distinct CDR3 sequences, over 20% seen once. The specimen was PBMCs, mostly from graft donor cells, collected 180 days after TCRalphabeta/CD19-depleted stem cell transplant. These receptors were taken from a male patient aged 10-17 years who had a stem cell transplant for acute lymphoblastic leukemia, so the T cells may come from the graft donor.

The genes are TRBV11-1 and TRBJ1-5; possible D gene TRBD1, 6 bases. Germline CDR1 reads SGHAT; CDR2 reads FQDESV (reference sequence). The CDR3 extends over 18 amino acids. V lost 5 bases and J 0 bases, leaving 20 bases between the germline ends. CDR3 coding DNA: TGTGCCAGCAGCCTAGGGGGGGGTACTTTACCTAGCAATCAGCCCCAGCATTTT. Translation gives CASSLGGGTLPSNQPQHF.

This chain connects TRBV27 to TRBJ2-5; possibly TRBD2 for D (5 bases). Germline V gene lookup returns CDR1 MNHEY and CDR2 SMNVEV (reference sequence). V was clipped by 0 bases and J by 7 bases, with 9 bases between them. The CDR3 loop spans 13 amino acids. The CDR3 region has the DNA TGTGCCAGCAGTTTATCGAGTGGAGGGACCCAGTACTTC. Amino acid sequence: CASSLSSGGTQYF.

This clonotype was seen a handful of times. The rearrangement links TRBV6-5 to TRBJ2-5, with D possibly matching TRBD1 (6 bases). The CDR3 sequence is 13 residues long. Germline lookup yields CDR1 MNHEY and CDR2 SVGAGI. V was shortened by 1 base and J by 3 bases, with 6 bases between the two germline ends. The CDR3 here is CASSYYREETQYF. In nucleotides, the CDR3 is TGTGCCAGCAGTTACTACAGGGAAGAGACCCAGTACTTC.

This clonotype appeared many times. The chain carries TRBV12-3 or TRBV12-4 and TRBJ2-2, with TRBD1 identical over 9 bases. After removal of 5 bases from V and 1 base from J, the junction contained 5 bases not matched to a gene. This CDR3 region has 16 residues. The CDR3 sequence is CASSRWTGVNTGELFF. Here the CDR3 DNA reads TGTGCCAGCAGTCGTTGGACAGGGGTGAACACCGGGGAGCTGTTTTTT.

This chain uses TRBV7-9 with TRBJ2-2; 9 positions match TRBD1. The CDR3 length is 15 residues. The junction had 6 bases not matched to a gene; V was cut back by 5 bases and J by 5 bases. Germline assignment: CDR1 SEHNR and CDR2 FQNEAQ (reference sequence). The CDR3 nucleotides read TGTGCCAGCAGCCTTACAGGGGGCGCTACCGGGGAGCTGTTTTTT. Its protein product is CASSLTGGATGELFF.

This clonotype was observed many times. This chain links TRBV5-5 with TRBJ2-7, with D possibly being TRBD1 (6 bases). The germline gives CDR1 SGHKS, CDR2 YYEKEE (reference sequence). The CDR3 sequence is 13 residues long. The ends were cut back, 4 bases at V and 4 bases at J, with 12 bases in the middle. The CDR3 DNA reads as TGTGCCAGCAGCATACCGACAGGTTACGAGCAGTACTTC. Translated: CASSIPTGYEQYF.

This clonotype was seen more than once but under ten times. The rearrangement uses TRBV12-3 or TRBV12-4 and TRBJ2-3; the D gene is possibly TRBD2 (5 bases). CDR3 length equals 14 residues. V was clipped by 10 bases and J by 2 bases, with 16 bases between them. CDR3: CATRRGLDTDTQYF. Here the CDR3 DNA reads TGTGCCACCAGGAGAGGGCTGGACACAGATACGCAGTATTTT.

The J gene is TRBJ1-2, the V gene TRBV7-9, with 9 bases fitting TRBD1. Germline CDR1 reads SEHNR; CDR2 reads FQNEAQ (reference sequence). The CDR3 is made up of 16 amino acids. The trim removed 5 bases at V and 3 bases at J, leaving 10 bases unmatched. The CDR3 protein is CASSPIFRTGDYGYTF. The DNA for the CDR3 is TGTGCCAGCAGCCCGATCTTCCGGACAGGGGACTATGGCTACACCTTC.

The chain couples TRBV9 to TRBJ2-1, with TRBD2 identical over 11 bases. The V segment lost 4 bases and the J segment 0 bases; nucleotides outside the gene matches: 9. Germline lookup yields CDR1 SGDLS and CDR2 YYNGEE. The CDR3 is 18 amino acids. CDR3 DNA: TGTGCCAGCAGCCCAAGGGGACTAGCGGCGAGCTCCTACAATGAGCAGTTCTTC. This sequence encodes CASSPRGLAASSYNEQFF.

The chain is built from TRBV5-6 and TRBJ2-7; D not certain. The CDR3 spans 14 residues. The germline V and J ends were trimmed by 7 bases and 0 bases, with 14 bases remaining between them. Germline CDR1 SGHDT, CDR2 YYEEEE. CDR3 sequence reads: CASALGMSSYEQYF. The CDR3, as DNA: TGTGCCAGCGCCCTAGGCATGAGCTCCTACGAGCAGTACTTC.

This clonotype was observed a few times. The rearrangement joins TRBV7-8 to TRBJ2-3; possibly TRBD1 for D (7 bases). With 5 bases removed from V and 5 bases from J, the gap between germline ends came to 17 bases. CDR3 length: 15 residues. Germline-derived CDR1 and CDR2 are SGHVS and FQNEAQ. CDR3 coding DNA: TGTGCCAGCAGCGGAGGGGGCGGGAAACAAGATACGCAGTATTTT. Protein sequence: CASSGGGGKQDTQYF.

This clonotype was picked up a small number of times. The CDR3 is CAIREGNRPSYEQYF. The CDR3 DNA reads as TGTGCCATCAGGGAAGGGAACCGACCCTCCTACGAGCAGTACTTC. This rearrangement joins TRBV10-3 to TRBJ2-7; D unresolved. V was clipped by 6 bases and J by 0 bases, with 15 bases between them. CDR3 length equals 15 residues. Germline lookup yields CDR1 ENHRY and CDR2 SYGVKD.

The rearrangement links TRBV9 to TRBJ1-5, with no clear D. Germline-derived CDR1 and CDR2 are SGDLS and YYNGEE. There are 12 residues in the CDR3. The CDR3: CVNTWRNQPQHF. CDR3 nucleotides: TGTGTCAACACGTGGCGCAATCAGCCCCAGCATTTT.

This clonotype turned up a few times. J is TRBJ2-7 and V is TRBV13; 7 nucleotides line up with TRBD1. Germline CDR1 is PRHDT and CDR2 is FYEKMQ (reference sequence). The V segment lost 3 bases and the J segment 0 bases; nucleotides outside the gene matches: 5. CDR3 length equals 15 residues. Here the CDR3 reads CASSLTGTFSYEQYF. CDR3 coding DNA: TGTGCCAGCAGCTTGACAGGGACCTTCTCCTACGAGCAGTACTTC.

V usage is TRBV20-1 and J usage is TRBJ1-5, with 7 positions matching TRBD1. V shed 4 bases, J shed 8 bases, and the junction held 11 bases outside the gene matches. This CDR3 comprises 14 residues. In germline, CDR1 is DFQATT, CDR2 SNEGSKA (reference sequence). The CDR3 region has the DNA TGCAGTGCTATAAGGGGGCAGGGGAGGGAGCCCCAGCATTTT. Protein: CSAIRGQGREPQHF.

In this sample, this clonotype turned up a few times. V and J are TRBV5-1 and TRBJ2-1, with 8 bases lining up with TRBD2. There are 15 residues in the CDR3. In germline, CDR1 is SGHRS, CDR2 YFSETQ. V shed 4 bases and J 4 bases; nucleotides not matched to a gene: 7. The CDR3 protein is CASSGGTRKYNEQFF. The DNA for the CDR3 is TGCGCCAGCAGCGGAGGGACTAGAAAATACAATGAGCAGTTCTTC.